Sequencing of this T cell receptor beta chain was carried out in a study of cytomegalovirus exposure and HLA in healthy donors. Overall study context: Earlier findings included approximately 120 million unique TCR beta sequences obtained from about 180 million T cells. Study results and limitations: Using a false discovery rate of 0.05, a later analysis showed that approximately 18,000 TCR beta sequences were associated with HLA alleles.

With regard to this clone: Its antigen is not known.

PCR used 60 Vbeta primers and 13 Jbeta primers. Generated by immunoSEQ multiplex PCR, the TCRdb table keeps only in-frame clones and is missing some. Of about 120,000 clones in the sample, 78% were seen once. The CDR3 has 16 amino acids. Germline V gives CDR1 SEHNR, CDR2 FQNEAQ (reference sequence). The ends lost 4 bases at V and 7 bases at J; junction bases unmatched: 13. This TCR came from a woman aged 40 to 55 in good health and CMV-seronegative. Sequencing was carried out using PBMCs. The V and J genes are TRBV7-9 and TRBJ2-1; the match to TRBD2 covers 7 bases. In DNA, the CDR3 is TGTGCCAGCAGCTCAAGGAGGGCGGGAGAGGGAAATGAGCAGTTCTTC. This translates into CASSSRRAGEGNEQFF.